A single sample gave rise to the 2 T cell receptor beta chains below, sequenced in a study of metastatic and nonmetastatic thyroid tumors. Until they underwent thyroid surgery, no patient had received any treatment. TCRdb re-called the PCR reads through MiXCR. The repertoire includes about 32,000 clones, around 7% of them detected once, and 43% sits in the top ten. Sequencing was performed on blood. The receptors shown here come from a female donor with papillary thyroid cancer or a benign thyroid nodule (not recorded which). Some clones in this sample may be carry-over from other donors' samples.

This clone was counted between two and nine times. The CDR3 DNA reads TGCAGTGCTAAAACGCTGGGAGGGGGGAAGTCCAAAAACATTCAGTACTTC. It yields the protein CSAKTLGGGKSKNIQYF. The V call is TRBV20-1, the J call TRBJ2-4, with D possibly being TRBD2 (7 bases). CDR1 and CDR2 (germline): DFQATT, SNEGSKA (reference sequence). The CDR3 length is 17 residues. Trimming took 4 bases from V and 2 from J, leaving 21 bases between them.

This clone was counted ten times or more. CDR3 loop: CAWSGGDGQPQHF. As DNA, the CDR3 is TGTGCCTGGTCCGGAGGGGACGGTCAGCCCCAGCATTTT. The rearrangement joins TRBV30 to TRBJ1-5; tentative D call: TRBD1 (5 bases). Germline CDR1 reads GTSNPN; CDR2 reads SVGIG (reference sequence). The V end was cut by 5 bases, the J end by 6 bases, with 14 bases between. The CDR3 is 13 residues long.